In its sample, the clone carrying this T cell receptor beta chain was seen many times. Its antigen is currently unknown. This sample is drawn from a study of read filtering for tumor transcriptome and immune sequencing. Study findings and constraints: The sorted CD138-negative fraction was a mixed bone marrow immune population, not purified T cells.

Every patient had bone marrow sampled while the disease was active. This library used roughly 400 ng RNA and molecular barcoded adaptors spanning alpha/delta and beta/gamma chains. TCRdb analysed the reads with MiXCR anew, one entry per CDR3 protein. The profile shows over 45,000 distinct CDR3 sequences, more than 20% of them singletons. In germline, CDR1 is SQVTM, CDR2 ANQGSEA. V shed 6 bases and J shed 4 bases, with 16 bases lying between them. The CDR3 is made up of 13 amino acids. The chain uses TRBV29-1 and TRBJ2-7; a weak D match, TRBD1 (6 bases). The receptor's source is a donor aged 40 or over with multiple myeloma. Material: a population of CD138-negative cells sorted from bone marrow. This CDR3 reads CSVTGTPGYEQYF. For the CDR3, the DNA is TGCAGCGTAACAGGGACCCCCGGGTACGAGCAGTACTTC.